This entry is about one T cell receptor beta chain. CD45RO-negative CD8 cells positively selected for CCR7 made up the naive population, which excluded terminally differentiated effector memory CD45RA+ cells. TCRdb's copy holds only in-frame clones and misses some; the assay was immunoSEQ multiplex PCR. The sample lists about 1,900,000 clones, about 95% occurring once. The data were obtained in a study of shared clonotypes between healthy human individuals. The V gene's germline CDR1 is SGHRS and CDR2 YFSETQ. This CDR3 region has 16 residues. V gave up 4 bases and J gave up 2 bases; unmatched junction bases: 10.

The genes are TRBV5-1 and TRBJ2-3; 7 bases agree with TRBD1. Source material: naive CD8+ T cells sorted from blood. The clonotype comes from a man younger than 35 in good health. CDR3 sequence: CASSGNTGVSTDTQYF. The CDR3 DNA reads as TGCGCCAGCAGCGGCAATACAGGGGTTTCCACAGATACGCAGTATTTT. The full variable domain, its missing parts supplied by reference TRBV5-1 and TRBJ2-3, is KAGVTQTPRYLIKTRGQQVTLSCSPISGHRSVSWYQQTPGQGLQFLFEYFSETQRNKGNFPGRFSGRQFSNSRSEMNVSTLELGDSALYLCASSGNTGVSTDTQYFGPGTRLTVL.